Listed here is a single TCR beta chain. Its antigen remains unidentified. The data belong to a study of PD-1 blockade in classical Hodgkin lymphoma. Study outcomes and limitations: Compared with baseline, CD4+ but not CD8+ TCR diversity had risen significantly by C4D1.

Data came from immunoSEQ multiplex PCR; TCRdb stores just in-frame clones and leaves some out. The table has roughly 81,000 clones, about nine tenths seen once. Germline CDR1 MNHEY, CDR2 SVGAGI. The CDR3 has 15 amino acids. V shed 7 bases and J shed 7 bases, with 20 bases lying between them. Brentuximab vedotin exposure varied among the patients, all of whom had relapsed after autologous stem cell transplantation. The V gene is TRBV6-5, the J gene TRBJ1-5, with D possibly matching TRBD1 (5 bases). The TCR sequence derives from a human donor with classical Hodgkin lymphoma. The source was peripheral blood mononuclear cells (PBMCs), collected before the second cycle of nivolumab. The CDR3 DNA reads TGTGCCAGCACCTGGACTGGGACTGGCGTCCAGCCCCAGCATTTT. Its translation is CASTWTGTGVQPQHF.